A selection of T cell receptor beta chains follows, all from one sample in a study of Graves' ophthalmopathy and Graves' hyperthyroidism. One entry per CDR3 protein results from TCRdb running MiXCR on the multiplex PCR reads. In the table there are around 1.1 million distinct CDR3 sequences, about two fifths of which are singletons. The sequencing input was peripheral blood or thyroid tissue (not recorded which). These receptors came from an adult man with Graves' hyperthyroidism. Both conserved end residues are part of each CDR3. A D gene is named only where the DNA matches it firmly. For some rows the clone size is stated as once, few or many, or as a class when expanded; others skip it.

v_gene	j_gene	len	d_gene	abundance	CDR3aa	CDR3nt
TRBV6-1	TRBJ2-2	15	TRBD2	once	CASIKPGLASGELFF	TGTGCCAGCATCAAGCCGGGACTAGCAAGTGGGGAGCTGTTTTTT
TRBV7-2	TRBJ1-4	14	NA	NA	CASKRPRAREKLFF	TGTGCCAGCAAGAGACCCCGGGCAAGGGAAAAACTGTTTTTT
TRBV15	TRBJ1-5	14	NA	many	CATSRGSSNQPQHF	TGTGCCACCAGCAGAGGAAGTAGCAATCAGCCCCAGCATTTT
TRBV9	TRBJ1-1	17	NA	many	CASSPTGTPGRATEAFF	TGTGCCAGCAGCCCTACAGGGACCCCAGGCCGTGCCACTGAAGCTTTCTTT
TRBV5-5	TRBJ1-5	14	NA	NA	CASSGTGSNQPKHF	TGTGCCAGCAGCGGAACAGGGAGCAATCAGCCCAAGCATTTT
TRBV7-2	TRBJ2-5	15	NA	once	CASSFRGSLGETQYF	TGTGCCAGCAGCTTCAGGGGCAGTTTGGGAGAGACCCAGTACTTC
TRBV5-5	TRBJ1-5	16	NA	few	CASSPAGGYSNQPQHF	TGTGCCAGCAGCCCGGCGGGGGGATATAGCAATCAGCCCCAGCATTTT
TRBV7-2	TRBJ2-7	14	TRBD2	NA	CASSRGLARYEQYF	TGTGCCAGCAGCAGGGGACTAGCTCGCTACGAGCAGTACTTC
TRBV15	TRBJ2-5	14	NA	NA	CATSGPQRQETQYF	TGTGCCACCAGCGGACCGCAGAGGCAAGAGACCCAGTACTTC
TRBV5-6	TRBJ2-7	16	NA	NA	CASSLGGGGATYEQYF	TGTGCCAGCAGCTTGGGGGGAGGGGGCGCAACATACGAGCAGTACTTC
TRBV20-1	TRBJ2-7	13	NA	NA	CSAGDRSSYEQYF	TGCAGTGCTGGAGACAGAAGCTCCTACGAGCAGTACTTC
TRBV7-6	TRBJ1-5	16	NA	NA	CASSLGLGNSNQPQHF	TGTGCCAGCAGCTTAGGACTTGGGAATAGCAATCAGCCCCAGCATTTT
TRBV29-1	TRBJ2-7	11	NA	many	CSATETYEQYF	TGCAGCGCCACGGAAACCTACGAGCAGTACTTC
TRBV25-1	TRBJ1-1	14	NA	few	CASVAAEKNTEAFF	TGTGCCAGCGTGGCAGCCGAAAAGAACACTGAAGCTTTCTTT
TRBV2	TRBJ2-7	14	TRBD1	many	CASKGRQGAYEQYF	TGTGCCAGCAAGGGGAGACAGGGGGCCTACGAGCAGTACTTC
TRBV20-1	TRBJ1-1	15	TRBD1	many	CSARDLDRPAREAFF	TGCAGTGCTAGAGATCTGGACAGGCCAGCCCGTGAAGCTTTCTTT
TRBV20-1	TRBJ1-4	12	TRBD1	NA	CSARQGAGKLFF	TGCAGTGCTAGACAGGGGGCGGGAAAACTGTTTTTT
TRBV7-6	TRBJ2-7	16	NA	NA	CASSPPPSEGAYEQYF	TGTGCCAGCAGCCCTCCCCCGAGCGAGGGGGCCTACGAGCAGTACTTC
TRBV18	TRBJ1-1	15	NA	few	CASSGKADLNTEAFF	TGTGCCAGCTCCGGAAAAGCGGACCTGAACACTGAAGCTTTCTTT
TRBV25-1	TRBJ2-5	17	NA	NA	CASSDMGSGGSKETQYF	TGTGCCAGCAGTGATATGGGTAGCGGAGGCAGTAAAGAGACCCAGTACTTC
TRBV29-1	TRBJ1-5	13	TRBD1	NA	CSRTGSLGQPQHF	TGCAGTAGGACAGGGAGTCTGGGCCAGCCCCAGCATTTT
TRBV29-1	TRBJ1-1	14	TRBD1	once	CSVEDQGAFGEAFF	TGCAGCGTTGAAGATCAGGGGGCGTTTGGTGAAGCTTTCTTT
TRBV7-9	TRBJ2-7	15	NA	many	CASSLGDGRTYEQYF	TGTGCCAGCAGCTTGGGGGACGGGAGAACCTACGAGCAGTACTTC
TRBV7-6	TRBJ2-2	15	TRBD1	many	CASSGLGQGAGELFF	TGTGCCAGCAGCGGACTGGGACAGGGGGCCGGGGAGCTGTTTTTT
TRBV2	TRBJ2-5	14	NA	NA	CASSARGDQETQCF	TGTGCCAGCAGTGCCCGCGGCGACCAAGAGACCCAGTGCTTC
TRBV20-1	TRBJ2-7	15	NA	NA	CSARAHLIGTHEQYF	TGCAGTGCTAGAGCTCACCTAATCGGGACCCACGAGCAGTACTTC
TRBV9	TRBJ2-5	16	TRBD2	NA	CASSPLAGGPGETQYF	TGTGCCAGCAGCCCACTAGCGGGGGGGCCGGGAGAGACCCAGTACTTC
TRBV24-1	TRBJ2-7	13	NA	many	CATSAGFGREQYF	TGTGCCACCAGTGCGGGCTTCGGTCGGGAGCAGTACTTC
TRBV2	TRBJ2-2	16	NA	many	CASSEASSGAGGELFF	TGTGCCAGCAGTGAAGCCAGTAGCGGAGCCGGGGGGGAGCTGTTTTTT
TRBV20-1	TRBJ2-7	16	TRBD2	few	CSARDLLAARYYEQYF	TGCAGTGCTAGAGATCTCCTAGCGGCCAGGTACTACGAGCAGTACTTC
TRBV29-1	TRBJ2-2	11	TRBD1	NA	CSDGTGGELFF	TGCAGCGACGGGACAGGGGGGGAGCTGTTTTTT
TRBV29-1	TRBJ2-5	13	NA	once	CSVVRGRAETQYF	TGCAGCGTTGTGAGGGGCCGGGCAGAGACCCAGTACTTC
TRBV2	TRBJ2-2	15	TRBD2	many	CASSPAGWDTGELFF	TGTGCCAGCAGTCCAGCGGGATGGGACACCGGGGAGCTGTTTTTT
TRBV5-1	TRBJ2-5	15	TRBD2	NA	CASGLAGGPVETQYF	TGCGCCAGCGGGCTAGCGGGAGGGCCTGTGGAGACCCAGTACTTC
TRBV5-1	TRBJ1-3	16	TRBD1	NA	CASSLGQGASGNTIYF	TGCGCCAGCAGCTTGGGACAGGGGGCGTCAGGAAACACCATATATTTT
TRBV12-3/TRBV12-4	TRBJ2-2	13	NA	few	CATARGSTGELFF	TGTGCCACCGCCAGGGGATCCACCGGGGAGCTGTTTTTT
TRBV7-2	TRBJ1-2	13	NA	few	CASITGFDYGYTF	TGTGCCAGCATCACAGGGTTTGACTATGGCTACACCTTC
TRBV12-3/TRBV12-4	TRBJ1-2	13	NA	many	CASSLKADYGYTF	TGTGCCAGCAGTTTGAAGGCGGATTATGGCTACACCTTC
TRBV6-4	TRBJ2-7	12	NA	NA	CASTAVPYEQYF	TGTGCCAGCACCGCTGTACCTTACGAGCAGTACTTC
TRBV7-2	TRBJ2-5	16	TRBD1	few	CASSLPPPGQQETQYF	TGTGCCAGCAGCTTACCACCACCGGGACAGCAAGAGACCCAGTACTTC
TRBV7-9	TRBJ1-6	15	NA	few	CASSLEQGYNSPLHF	TGTGCCAGCAGCTTAGAGCAGGGCTATAATTCACCCCTCCACTTT
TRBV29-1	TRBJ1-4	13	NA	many	CSVARQENEKLFF	TGCAGCGTTGCGAGACAGGAAAATGAAAAACTGTTTTTT